The 21 T cell receptor beta chains listed next were all sequenced from one sample in a study of T cells after yellow fever vaccination. A single record per CDR3 protein comes from TCRdb applying MiXCR to the 5' RACE reads. The sample has a few hundred thousand distinct CDR3 sequences; about 4% are singletons. Specimen: PBMCs, collected 5 days after the yellow fever booster vaccination. The origin of the receptors is a man in his late teens or twenties who received the YFV17D yellow fever vaccine.

This clonotype was picked up a small number of times. The chain joins TRBV28 to TRBJ2-5, with 8 bases that match TRBD2. CDR1 is MDHEN and CDR2 is SYDVKM in the germline V gene. J lost 5 bases, V lost 6 bases, and 8 bases had no gene match. The CDR3 loop spans 14 amino acids. CDR3 sequence: CASSPGGAWETQYF. The CDR3 nucleotides read TGTGCCAGCAGCCCGGGGGGGGCCTGGGAGACCCAGTACTTC.

This clonotype was seen ten or more times. The chain employs TRBV11-2 and TRBJ2-3; TRBD2 matches at 8 bases. The CDR3 extends over 15 amino acids. With V trimmed by 6 bases and J by 5 bases, 10 bases remained unmatched. Germline V gene sequence: CDR1 SGHAT, CDR2 FQNNGV. The DNA for the CDR3 is TGTGCCAGCAGAGCCAGCGGGGGAGGAAGAGATACGCAGTATTTT. Protein: CASRASGGGRDTQYF.

Ten or more counts support this clonotype. The chain is built from TRBV2 and TRBJ1-5; tentatively, D is TRBD1 (6 bases). V lost 6 bases, J lost 6 bases, and 12 bases lay in between. This CDR3 is 13 amino acids long. Germline V gene sequence: CDR1 SNHLY, CDR2 FYNNEI. CDR3 nucleotide sequence: TGTGCCAGCAGACAGGGAGGGGGTCAGCCCCAGCATTTT. This encodes CASRQGGGQPQHF.

This clonotype was seen at least ten times. This chain uses TRBV10-3 with TRBJ1-5; D is undetermined. CDR1 and CDR2 (germline): ENHRY, SYGVKD. Trimming shortened V by 4 bases and J by 6 bases, and 19 bases separated the two germline ends. The CDR3 has 16 residues. Here the CDR3 reads CAISAARAGVGQPQHF. The CDR3 DNA follows: TGTGCCATCAGTGCGGCCCGGGCGGGCGTGGGTCAGCCCCAGCATTTT.

This clonotype was counted between two and nine times. V and J are TRBV7-6 and TRBJ2-4; the D gene is possibly TRBD2 (6 bases). Trimming pared 5 bases from V and 7 bases from J, leaving 12 bases between. In germline, CDR1 is SGHVS, CDR2 FNYEAQ. The CDR3 runs 13 residues. CDR3 coding DNA: TGTGCCAGCAGCGACGGTGGGGGGAACATTCAGTACTTC. Translation gives CASSDGGGNIQYF.

The gene calls are TRBV2 and TRBJ1-5; D gene uncertain. Germline CDR1 SNHLY, CDR2 FYNNEI. With 1 base removed from V and 2 bases from J, the gap between germline ends came to 3 bases. There are 13 residues in the CDR3. This chain's CDR3 is CASSEEGNQPQHF. CDR3 sequence (DNA): TGTGCCAGCAGTGAAGAGGGCAATCAGCCCCAGCATTTT.

This clonotype was counted many times. This rearrangement joins TRBV7-8 to TRBJ2-2; perhaps TRBD2 as D (6 bases). This CDR3 comprises 16 residues. V lost 4 bases, J lost 8 bases, and 20 bases lay in between. Germline V gives CDR1 SGHVS, CDR2 FQNEAQ. The CDR3 DNA reads TGTGCCAGCAGCTCTTCGACTAGATTCTCAACTGGGGAGCTGTTTTTT. Amino acids: CASSSSTRFSTGELFF.

This clonotype was seen only a few times. CDR3 in amino acids: CASSLTGLAGGSSYNEQFF. As DNA, the CDR3 is TGTGCCAGCAGCTTAACGGGACTAGCGGGGGGGAGCTCCTACAATGAGCAGTTCTTC. The chain couples TRBV7-3 to TRBJ2-1; TRBD2 agrees at 16 bases. The CDR3 totals 19 residues. CDR1 is SGHTA, CDR2 FQGTGA, per germline. With V trimmed by 0 bases and J by 0 bases, 2 bases remained unmatched.

This clonotype appeared a few times. V is TRBV5-1 and J is TRBJ2-7; D might be TRBD1 (5 bases). Between the trimmed V and J ends, which lost 2 bases and 3 bases, there was a span of 12 bases. The CDR3 sequence is 14 residues long. CDR1 and CDR2 (germline): SGHRS, YFSETQ. The CDR3 DNA follows: TGCGCCAGCAGCTTCAGGGTCCCTAGCTACGAGCAGTACTTC. This translates into CASSFRVPSYEQYF.

This clonotype was counted a few times. The chain combines TRBV9 with TRBJ2-4; 9 bases line up with TRBD2. This CDR3 has 16 residues. Trimming removed 2 bases from V and 6 bases from J; junction bases left unmatched: 9. The V gene's germline CDR1 is SGDLS and CDR2 YYNGEE. The DNA of the CDR3 is TGTGCCAGCAGCGTTAGCGGGGGCTGGGGGTCAAACATTCAGTACTTC. It is translated as CASSVSGGWGSNIQYF.

The table lists this clonotype with many counts. The chain recombines TRBV15 with TRBJ2-5; no reliable D call. Trimming removed 0 bases from V and 5 bases from J, with 4 bases in between. In germline, CDR1 is LNHNV, CDR2 YYDKDF (reference sequence). This CDR3 region has 12 residues. The DNA of the CDR3 is TGTGCCACCAGCAGAGATCAGGAGACCCAGTACTTC. This translates into CATSRDQETQYF.

The chain carries TRBV6-6 and TRBJ1-4; 9 nucleotides align to TRBD1. The CDR3 runs 14 residues. CDR1 and CDR2 from the germline V gene are MNHNY and SVGAGI (reference sequence). Trimming at V came to 5 bases and at J to 10 bases, leaving 8 bases not matched to a gene. The CDR3, as DNA: TGTGCCAGCAGTCAGGGACAGGGAGGGGGAAAACTGTTTTTT. Translation gives CASSQGQGGGKLFF.

This chain connects TRBV7-3 to TRBJ2-3; D is unclear. Trimming removed 2 bases from V and 0 bases from J, with 9 bases in between. Germline V CDR1 and CDR2: SGHTA, FQGTGA. This CDR3 comprises 15 residues. The CDR3 reads CASSLAAASTDTQYF. The CDR3 DNA sequence: TGTGCCAGCAGCTTAGCCGCCGCTAGCACAGATACGCAGTATTTT.

This clonotype was detected a few times. The chain combines TRBV7-2 with TRBJ1-3; 7 bases agree with TRBD1. CDR3 length equals 14 residues. CDR1 is SGHTA, CDR2 FQGNSA, per germline. J was trimmed by 3 bases and V by 5 bases; bases with no gene match: 4. The CDR3 DNA reads TGTGCCAGCAGCCGAGACAGGGTTGGAAACACCATATATTTT. This codes for CASSRDRVGNTIYF.

This clonotype was picked up a small number of times. This chain joins TRBV6-5 and TRBJ2-7; 8 bases fit TRBD1. The CDR3 length is 15 residues. Germline assignment: CDR1 MNHEY and CDR2 SVGAGI. Trimming took 6 bases from V and 2 from J; bases not matched to a gene: 9. In nucleotides, the CDR3 is TGTGCCAGCAGGCGTACCGGGACAGGAGCCTACGAGCAGTACGTC. As protein: CASRRTGTGAYEQYV.

The chain carries TRBV28 and TRBJ1-5; a possible D gene is TRBD1 (6 bases). The CDR3 covers 12 residues. Deletions cut 6 bases from V and 10 bases from J, with 13 bases between. In germline, CDR1 is MDHEN, CDR2 SYDVKM. This chain's CDR3 is CASRGGAVPQHF. The CDR3 DNA reads as TGTGCCAGCAGGGGGGGGGCAGTCCCCCAGCATTTT.

The table lists this clonotype with a few counts. This chain uses TRBV7-9 with TRBJ1-4; D ambiguous. CDR1 and CDR2 from the germline V gene are SEHNR and FQNEAQ (reference sequence). The CDR3 sequence is 15 residues long. V lost 2 bases to trimming and J lost 4 bases, with 11 bases between them. The CDR3 region is CASSLTSSLNEKLFF. CDR3 nucleotide sequence: TGTGCCAGCAGCTTAACTTCCAGCCTTAATGAAAAACTGTTTTTT.

V is TRBV5-1 and J is TRBJ1-5; D is undetermined. The CDR3 totals 15 residues. CDR1 is SGHRS, CDR2 YFSETQ, per germline. V lost 0 bases to trimming and J lost 0 bases, with 7 bases between them. The CDR3 DNA reads TGCGCCAGCAGCTTGGTTCCAGGTAGCAATCAGCCCCAGCATTTT. This translates into CASSLVPGSNQPQHF.

This clonotype was detected many times. The V gene is TRBV5-1, the J gene TRBJ1-6; TRBD1 might be the D (5 bases). This CDR3 contains 14 residues. The ends were cut back, 1 base at V and 7 bases at J, with 9 bases in the middle. Germline values: CDR1 SGHRS, CDR2 YFSETQ. The CDR3 region is CASSLQGSNSPLHF. In DNA, the CDR3 is TGCGCCAGCAGCTTGCAGGGTTCAAATTCACCCCTCCACTTT.

In its sample, this clonotype was seen many times. The chain couples TRBV29-1 to TRBJ2-3, with TRBD1 identical over 10 bases. Germline CDR1 SQVTM, CDR2 ANQGSEA. The V and J ends lost 3 bases and 5 bases, in that order; junction bases with no gene match: 17. This CDR3 comprises 18 residues. The CDR3 region is CSVETWDRGLLAQDTQYF. The CDR3 nucleotides read TGCAGCGTTGAGACTTGGGACAGGGGACTCCTAGCACAAGATACGCAGTATTTT.

The chain has TRBV12-3 or TRBV12-4 and TRBJ1-1, with a weak D call TRBD1 (6 bases). The V gene lost 7 bases and the J gene lost 6 bases, with 9 bases spanning the gap. The CDR3 has 11 amino acids. Here the CDR3 reads CASMGAAEAFF. CDR3 bases: TGTGCCAGCATGGGGGCGGCTGAAGCTTTCTTT.